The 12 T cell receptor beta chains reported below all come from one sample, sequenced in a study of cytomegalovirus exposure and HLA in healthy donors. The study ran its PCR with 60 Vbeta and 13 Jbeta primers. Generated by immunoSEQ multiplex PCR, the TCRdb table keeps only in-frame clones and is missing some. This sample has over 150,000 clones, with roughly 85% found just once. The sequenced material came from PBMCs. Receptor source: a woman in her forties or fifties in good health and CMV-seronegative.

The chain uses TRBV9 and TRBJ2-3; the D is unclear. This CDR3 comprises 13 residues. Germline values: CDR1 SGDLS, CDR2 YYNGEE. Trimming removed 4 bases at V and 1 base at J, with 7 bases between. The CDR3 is CASSHGGTDTQYF. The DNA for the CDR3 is TGTGCCAGCAGCCACGGAGGCACAGATACGCAGTATTTT.

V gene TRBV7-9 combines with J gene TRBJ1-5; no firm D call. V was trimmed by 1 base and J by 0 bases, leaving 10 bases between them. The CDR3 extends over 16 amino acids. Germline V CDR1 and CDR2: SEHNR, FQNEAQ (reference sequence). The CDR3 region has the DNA TGTGCCAGCAGCTTAGAGGCTCGGGATAGCAATCAGCCCCAGCATTTT. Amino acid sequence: CASSLEARDSNQPQHF.

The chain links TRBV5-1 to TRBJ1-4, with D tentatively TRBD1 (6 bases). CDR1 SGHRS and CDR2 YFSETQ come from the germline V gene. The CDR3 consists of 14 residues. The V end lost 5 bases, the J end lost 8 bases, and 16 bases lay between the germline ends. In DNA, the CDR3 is TGCGCCAGCAGTACAGGGTTTTTGTACGAAAAACTGTTTTTT. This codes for CASSTGFLYEKLFF.

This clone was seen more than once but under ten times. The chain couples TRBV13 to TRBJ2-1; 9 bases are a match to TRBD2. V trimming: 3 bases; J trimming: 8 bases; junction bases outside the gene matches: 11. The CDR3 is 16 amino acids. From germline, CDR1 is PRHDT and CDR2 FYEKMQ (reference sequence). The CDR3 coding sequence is TGTGCCAGCAGCTTCGAACTAGCGGGTGGGGGGCATGAGCAGTTCTTC. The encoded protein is CASSFELAGGGHEQFF.

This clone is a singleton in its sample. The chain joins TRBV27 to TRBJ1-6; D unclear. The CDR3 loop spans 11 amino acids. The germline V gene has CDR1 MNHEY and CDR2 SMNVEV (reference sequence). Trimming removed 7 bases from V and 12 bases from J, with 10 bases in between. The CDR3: CASTQNGPLHF. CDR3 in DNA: TGTGCCAGCACTCAAAACGGACCCCTCCACTTT.

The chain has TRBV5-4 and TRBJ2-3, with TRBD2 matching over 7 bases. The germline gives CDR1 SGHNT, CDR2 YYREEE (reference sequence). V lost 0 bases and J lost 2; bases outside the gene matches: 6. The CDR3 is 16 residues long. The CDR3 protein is CASSLAAGVNTDTQYF. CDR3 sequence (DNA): TGTGCCAGCAGCTTGGCCGCGGGAGTGAACACAGATACGCAGTATTTT.

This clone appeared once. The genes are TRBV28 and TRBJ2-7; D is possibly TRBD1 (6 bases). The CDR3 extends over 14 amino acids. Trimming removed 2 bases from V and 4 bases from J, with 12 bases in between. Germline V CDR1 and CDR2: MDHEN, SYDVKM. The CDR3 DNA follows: TGTGCCAGCAGTTTACGACAGGTCCAATACGAGCAGTACTTC. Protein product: CASSLRQVQYEQYF.

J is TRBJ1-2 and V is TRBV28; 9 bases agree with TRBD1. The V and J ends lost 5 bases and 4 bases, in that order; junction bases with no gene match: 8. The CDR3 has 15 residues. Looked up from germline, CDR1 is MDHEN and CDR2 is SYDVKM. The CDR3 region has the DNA TGTGCCAGCAGTCCCCGGGACAGGGCTTCCTATGGCTACACCTTC. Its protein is CASSPRDRASYGYTF.

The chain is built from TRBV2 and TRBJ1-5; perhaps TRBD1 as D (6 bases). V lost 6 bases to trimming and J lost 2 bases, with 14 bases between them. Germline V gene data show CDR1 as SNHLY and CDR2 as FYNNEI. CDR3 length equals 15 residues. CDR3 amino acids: CASSLIGGGNQPQHF. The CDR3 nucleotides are TGTGCCAGCAGCCTTATAGGGGGAGGCAATCAGCCCCAGCATTTT. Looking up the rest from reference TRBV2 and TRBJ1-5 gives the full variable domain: EPEVTQTPSHQVTQMGQEVILRCVPISNHLYFYWYRQILGQKVEFLVSFYNNEISEKSEIFDDQFSVERPDGSNFTLKIRSTKLEDSAMYFCASSLIGGGNQPQHFGDGTRLSIL.

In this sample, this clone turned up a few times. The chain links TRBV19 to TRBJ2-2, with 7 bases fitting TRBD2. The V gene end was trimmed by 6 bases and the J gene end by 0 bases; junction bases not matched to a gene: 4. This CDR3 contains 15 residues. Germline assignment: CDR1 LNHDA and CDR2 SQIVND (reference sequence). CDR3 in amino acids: CASSPGGTNTGELFF. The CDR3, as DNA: TGTGCCAGTAGCCCCGGGGGGACGAACACCGGGGAGCTGTTTTTT.

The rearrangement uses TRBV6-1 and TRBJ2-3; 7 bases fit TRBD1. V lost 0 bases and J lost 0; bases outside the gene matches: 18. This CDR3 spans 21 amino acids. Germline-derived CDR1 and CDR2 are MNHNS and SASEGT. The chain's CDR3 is CASSEATGQMIASASTDTQYF. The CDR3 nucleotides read TGTGCCAGCAGTGAAGCGACGGGACAGATGATCGCATCGGCCAGCACAGATACGCAGTATTTT.

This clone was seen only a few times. The CDR3 reads CASSSYGGGQHF. CDR3 nucleotide sequence: TGTGCCAGCAGTTCTTATGGGGGGGGCCAGCATTTT. This sequence joins TRBV7-2 and TRBJ1-5; a weak D match, TRBD1 (5 bases). CDR1 is SGHTA and CDR2 is FQGNSA in the germline V gene. The CDR3 runs 12 residues. V was trimmed by 6 bases and J by 12 bases, leaving 15 bases between them.